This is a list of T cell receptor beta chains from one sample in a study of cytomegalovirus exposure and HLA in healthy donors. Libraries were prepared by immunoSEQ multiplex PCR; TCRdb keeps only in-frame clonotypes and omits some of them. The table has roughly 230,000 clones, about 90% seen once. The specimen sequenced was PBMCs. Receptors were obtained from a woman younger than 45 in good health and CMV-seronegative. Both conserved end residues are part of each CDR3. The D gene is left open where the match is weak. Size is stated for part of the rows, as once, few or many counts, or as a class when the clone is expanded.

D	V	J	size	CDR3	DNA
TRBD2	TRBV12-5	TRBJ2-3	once	CASGLGEGSSDTQYF	TGTGCTAGTGGTTTGGGGGAGGGATCCTCAGATACGCAGTATTTT
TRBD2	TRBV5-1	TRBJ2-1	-	CASSLEGSGGAYNEQFF	TGCGCCAGCAGCTTGGAAGGTAGCGGGGGCGCCTACAATGAGCAGTTCTTC
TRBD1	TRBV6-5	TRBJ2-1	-	CASTRTGENNEQFF	TGTGCCAGCACCAGGACAGGGGAAAACAATGAGCAGTTCTTC
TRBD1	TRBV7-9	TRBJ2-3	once	CASSYFDRVTDTQYF	TGTGCCAGCAGTTATTTCGACAGGGTCACAGATACGCAGTATTTT
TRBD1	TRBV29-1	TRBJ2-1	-	CSVEDRDRAKQFF	TGCAGCGTTGAAGACCGGGACAGGGCAAAGCAGTTCTTC
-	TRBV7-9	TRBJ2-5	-	CASSYEGKETQYF	TGTGCCAGCAGCTACGAGGGAAAAGAGACCCAGTACTTC
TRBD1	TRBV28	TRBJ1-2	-	CATGVPGQGLLYGYTF	TGTGCCACCGGAGTCCCGGGACAGGGTCTTCTCTATGGCTACACCTTC
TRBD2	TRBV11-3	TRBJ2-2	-	CASSWTSGSNTGELFF	TGTGCCAGCAGCTGGACTAGCGGCTCGAACACCGGGGAGCTGTTTTTT
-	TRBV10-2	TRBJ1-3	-	CASSAPDRQGNTIYF	TGCGCCAGCAGCGCCCCGGACAGACAGGGAAACACCATATATTTT
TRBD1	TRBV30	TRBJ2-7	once	CAWGAGTGYEQYF	TGTGCCTGGGGGGCCGGGACAGGCTACGAGCAGTACTTC
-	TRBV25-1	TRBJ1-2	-	CASSERHHLIFQNGYTF	TGTGCCAGCAGTGAACGGCACCACCTCATTTTCCAGAATGGCTACACCTTC
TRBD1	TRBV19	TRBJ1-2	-	CATYTRTGALANYGYTF	TGTGCCACCTACACTAGGACAGGGGCCTTAGCTAACTATGGCTACACCTTC
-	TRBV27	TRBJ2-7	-	CASSPGLSGLGEQYF	TGTGCCAGCAGCCCTGGGCTCTCCGGTTTGGGGGAGCAGTACTTC
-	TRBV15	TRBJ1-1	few	CATSRDGGNTEAFF	TGTGCCACCAGCAGAGATGGGGGGAACACTGAAGCTTTCTTT
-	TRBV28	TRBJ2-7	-	CASSFRGFYEQYF	TGTGCCAGCAGTTTCCGGGGATTTTACGAGCAGTACTTC
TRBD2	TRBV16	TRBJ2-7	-	CASSQWGTSGSYEQYF	TGTGCCAGCAGCCAATGGGGGACTAGCGGTTCCTACGAGCAGTACTTC
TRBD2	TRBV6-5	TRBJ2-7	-	CASGRAGVFTYEQYF	TGTGCCAGCGGGAGGGCGGGAGTATTTACCTACGAGCAGTACTTC
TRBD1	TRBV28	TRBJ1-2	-	CASSPPGQGASYGYTF	TGTGCCAGCAGTCCCCCCGGACAGGGGGCTAGCTATGGCTACACCTTC
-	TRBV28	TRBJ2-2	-	CASSSDTYANTGELFF	TGTGCCAGCAGTTCGGACACTTACGCGAACACCGGGGAGCTGTTTTTT
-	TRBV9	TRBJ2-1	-	CASSVASGTYNEQFF	TGTGCCAGCAGCGTAGCATCGGGAACCTACAATGAGCAGTTCTTC
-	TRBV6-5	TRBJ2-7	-	CASSWQAAYEQYF	TGTGCCAGCTCGTGGCAGGCCGCCTACGAGCAGTACTTC
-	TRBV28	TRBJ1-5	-	CAREGGAGNQPQHF	TGTGCCAGGGAGGGCGGGGCTGGCAATCAGCCCCAGCATTTT
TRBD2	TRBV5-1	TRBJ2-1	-	CASSLVAGGPVEQFF	TGCGCCAGCAGCTTGGTGGCGGGAGGGCCGGTTGAGCAGTTCTTC
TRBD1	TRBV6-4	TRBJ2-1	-	CASSAELNRGLTYNEQFF	TGTGCCAGCAGTGCCGAACTTAACAGGGGTTTGACCTACAATGAGCAGTTCTTC
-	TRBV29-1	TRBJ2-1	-	CSVGRGKEQFF	TGCAGCGTTGGAAGGGGTAAGGAGCAGTTCTTC
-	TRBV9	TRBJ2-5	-	CASATSSGETQYF	TGTGCCAGCGCGACCTCATCGGGCGAGACCCAGTACTTC
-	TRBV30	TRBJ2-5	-	CAWSRGGETQYF	TGTGCCTGGAGTAGGGGCGGTGAGACCCAGTACTTC
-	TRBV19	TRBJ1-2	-	CASSIYPVGGYTF	TGTGCCAGTAGTATCTACCCCGTTGGGGGCTACACCTTC
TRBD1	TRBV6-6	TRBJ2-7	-	CASSSPGQPYEQYF	TGTGCCAGCAGTTCTCCGGGACAGCCCTACGAGCAGTACTTC
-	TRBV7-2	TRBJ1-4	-	CASSLEGPLTNEKLFF	TGTGCCAGCAGCTTAGAGGGGCCCTTAACTAATGAAAAACTGTTTTTT
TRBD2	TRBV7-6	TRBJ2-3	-	CASSSGTSGKADTQYF	TGTGCCAGCAGCTCAGGGACTAGCGGGAAGGCAGATACGCAGTATTTT
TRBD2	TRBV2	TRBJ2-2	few	CASTRSGRALSTGELFF	TGTGCCAGCACAAGAAGCGGGAGGGCCTTGAGTACCGGGGAGCTGTTTTTT